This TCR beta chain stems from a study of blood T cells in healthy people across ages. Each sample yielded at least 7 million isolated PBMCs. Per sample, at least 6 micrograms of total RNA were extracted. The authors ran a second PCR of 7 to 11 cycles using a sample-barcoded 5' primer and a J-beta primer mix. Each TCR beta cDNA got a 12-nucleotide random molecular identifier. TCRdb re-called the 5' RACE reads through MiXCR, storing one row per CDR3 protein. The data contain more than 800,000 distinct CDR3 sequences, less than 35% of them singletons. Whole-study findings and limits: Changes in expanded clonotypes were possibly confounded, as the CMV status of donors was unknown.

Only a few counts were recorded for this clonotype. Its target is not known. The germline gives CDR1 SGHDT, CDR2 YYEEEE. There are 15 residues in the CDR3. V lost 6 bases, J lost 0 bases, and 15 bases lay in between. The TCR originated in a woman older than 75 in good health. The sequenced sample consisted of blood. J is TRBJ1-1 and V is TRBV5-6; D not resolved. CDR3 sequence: CASTVLRTVNTEAFF. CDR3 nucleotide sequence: TGTGCCAGCACCGTCCTAAGGACGGTGAACACTGAAGCTTTCTTT.